Presented here are 5 T cell receptor beta chains from one specimen sequenced in a study of cytomegalovirus exposure and HLA in healthy donors listed by TCRdb under 2017. Libraries were prepared through the immunoSEQ multiplex PCR assay. As stored in TCRdb, this immuneACCESS dataset retains in-frame rearrangements with V and J assigned. A fraction of the clones does not appear; measured against another copy, unresolved V genes explain less than half of the discrepancy, and the remainder lacks a known reason. In this sample the table shows some 90,000 clones, approximately 96% of which occur a single time. Roughly 0.78% of the sample goes to the ten largest clones. Sequenced material: PBMCs. These receptors originate from a man between 18 and 29 years old in good health and CMV-seronegative.

The chain couples TRBV2 to TRBJ1-2, with D possibly matching TRBD1 (5 bases). This CDR3 contains 13 residues. Germline V gene sequence: CDR1 SNHLY, CDR2 FYNNEI. V dropped 7 bases and J dropped 5 bases, with 14 bases sitting between them. CDR3 protein: CASTRVEAYGYTF. CDR3 sequence (DNA): TGTGCCAGCACCAGGGTCGAAGCTTATGGCTACACCTTC.

The rearrangement links TRBV19 to TRBJ1-3; D might be TRBD1 (6 bases). The CDR3 is made up of 14 amino acids. V shed 7 bases and J shed 4 bases, with 14 bases lying between them. Germline loops: CDR1 LNHDA, CDR2 SQIVND (reference sequence). This chain's CDR3 is CASKSGTLGNTIYF. CDR3 nucleotides: TGTGCCAGTAAATCTGGGACACTCGGAAACACCATATATTTT.

The genes are TRBV18 and TRBJ2-7, with 10 positions matching TRBD2. Germline V gene data show CDR1 as KGHSH and CDR2 as LQKENI. Trimming took 3 bases from V and 6 from J; bases not matched to a gene: 8. The CDR3 is 15 residues long. CDR3 in DNA: TGTGCCAGCTCACCGATCCTAGCGGGAGCCTCCGAGCAGTACTTC. Amino acid sequence: CASSPILAGASEQYF.

The chain is built from TRBV19 and TRBJ2-1, with D possibly matching TRBD1 (5 bases). In germline, CDR1 is LNHDA, CDR2 SQIVND (reference sequence). Trimming left V 1 base short and J 10 bases short, with 14 bases between. The CDR3 is made up of 14 amino acids. CDR3 DNA: TGTGCCAGTAGTATAGTATCAGGGTCTAAGGAGCAGTTCTTC. Residues: CASSIVSGSKEQFF.

The V gene is TRBV7-3, the J gene TRBJ1-5; the D is unclear. Per germline, CDR1 SGHTA and CDR2 FQGTGA. The CDR3 length is 13 residues. The germline V and J ends were trimmed by 0 bases and 6 bases, with 6 bases remaining between them. The CDR3 spells CASSLTPGQPQHF. The CDR3 coding sequence is TGTGCCAGCAGCTTAACACCCGGTCAGCCCCAGCATTTT.